This T cell receptor beta chain was recovered during a study of blood T cell repertoires in COVID-19. Study-wide context: Researchers got acute and convalescent COVID-19 samples from the United States, Italy and Spain. PBMCs, B-cell-depleted T cells, or T cells were the source of the cDNA or gDNA that made up the material.

The assay was immunoSEQ multiplex PCR, and TCRdb's table has in-frame clones only and misses some. The sample includes about 150,000 clones, 84% of them seen just once. Trimming stripped 1 base from V and 0 bases from J, with 17 bases between. CDR3 length equals 18 residues. Germline CDR1 reads SGHTA; CDR2 reads FQGNSA. The TCR comes from a woman between 50 and 59 years old with acute or convalescent COVID-19. The sample taken for sequencing was peripheral blood. This chain uses TRBV7-2 with TRBJ2-3; possibly TRBD2 for D (6 bases). CDR3 nucleotide sequence: TGTGCCAGCAGCTTAGGTTATGGCGGACTACCTAGCACAGATACGCAGTATTTT. It specifies CASSLGYGGLPSTDTQYF.